A selection of T cell receptor beta chains follows, all from one sample in a study of blood T cell repertoires in COVID-19. Produced via immunoSEQ multiplex PCR; TCRdb's table is partial and in-frame only. Of about 190,000 clones listed, approximately 84% are singletons. The sample taken for sequencing was PBMCs or T cells enriched from blood (not recorded which). These receptors all come from a woman aged 25 to 39 who had recovered from COVID-19. CDR3s include the opening cysteine and the closing phenylalanine or tryptophan. D genes are given only for firm matches. Size tells how often a clone was seen (once, few, many) or the class of an expanded clone, and some rows leave it out.

cdr3_aa | cdr3_nt | j_call | v_call | d_call | clone_size
CASNQGSNQPQHF | TGCGCCAGCAATCAGGGTAGCAATCAGCCCCAGCATTTT | TRBJ1-5 | TRBV10-2 | . | .
CASSRDSINSGNTIYF | TGTGCCAGCAGTAGGGACAGCATCAACTCTGGAAACACCATATATTTT | TRBJ1-3 | TRBV2 | TRBD1 | .
CASSLVPEDYGYTF | TGCGCCAGCAGCTTGGTCCCGGAGGACTATGGCTACACCTTC | TRBJ1-2 | TRBV5-1 | . | .
CASSFGGEETQYF | TGCGCCAGCAGCTTTGGAGGGGAAGAGACCCAGTACTTC | TRBJ2-5 | TRBV5-1 | . | once
CASISEAGTEAFF | TGTGCCAGCATCAGTGAAGCGGGCACTGAAGCTTTCTTT | TRBJ1-1 | TRBV2 | . | .
CSVPGQGGYNEQFF | TGCAGCGTGCCCGGACAGGGGGGGTACAATGAGCAGTTCTTC | TRBJ2-1 | TRBV29-1 | TRBD1 | .
CASSLMSSSGPEQFF | TGTGCCAGCAGCTTAATGAGTTCAAGCGGGCCGGAGCAGTTCTTC | TRBJ2-1 | TRBV7-9 | . | .
CASSYSITGADTQYF | TGTGCCAGCAGTTACTCGATCACAGGGGCAGATACGCAGTATTTT | TRBJ2-3 | TRBV6-6 | TRBD1 | .
CASSPGGTGIGGYTF | TGTGCCAGCAGCCCGGGCGGGACAGGGATAGGTGGCTACACCTTC | TRBJ1-2 | TRBV7-2 | TRBD1 | .
CASRSSGGIYNEQFF | TGTGCCAGCAGATCTAGCGGGGGCATCTACAATGAGCAGTTCTTC | TRBJ2-1 | TRBV2 | TRBD2 | .
CASSAGTGTLGQPQHF | TGTGCCAGCAGCGCCGGGACAGGGACCTTGGGACAGCCCCAGCATTTT | TRBJ1-5 | TRBV3-1/TRBV3-2 | TRBD1 | .
CSARRGTHEQYF | TGCAGCGCCCGCAGGGGAACCCACGAGCAGTACTTC | TRBJ2-7 | TRBV29-1 | . | few
CASSWGTGDNSPLHF | TGTGCCAGCAGTTGGGGGACAGGGGATAATTCACCCCTCCACTTT | TRBJ1-6 | TRBV6-5 | TRBD1 | .
CASSPRDSPNYGYTF | TGTGCCAGCAGCCCCAGGGACAGTCCTAACTATGGCTACACCTTC | TRBJ1-2 | TRBV7-8 | TRBD1 | .
CASRRLALGEDEQYF | TGTGCCAGCAGGCGACTAGCGTTGGGGGAGGACGAGCAGTACTTC | TRBJ2-7 | TRBV27 | TRBD2 | .
CASSVEAGQHKVDF | TGTGCCAGCAGCGTAGAAGCGGGACAACACAAGGTGGATTTT | TRBJ2-3 | TRBV9 | . | .
CASSIRRFNEKLFF | TGTGCCAGTAGTATAAGGCGGTTTAATGAAAAACTGTTTTTT | TRBJ1-4 | TRBV19 | . | .